What follows is one TCR beta chain and its context. Antigen specificity is unknown. This sample is part of a study of T cells expressing NK-cell markers. Whole-study context: It was sorted CD3+CD56-NKG2C+, CD3+CD56+NKG2C- and CD3+CD56+NKG2C+ T cells that provided the TCR beta repertoires. Just one sequenced donor of eight was HCMV-seronegative, while seven were seropositive. Study results and limitations: The share of CD8+ T cells held by dominant NKG2C+ clonotypes was about 1.0-7.5% in roughly 6 donors.

Making the TCR beta cDNA relied on 5'RACE template switching with UMIs. TCRdb reworked the 5' RACE reads into one entry per CDR3 protein, no DNA. Seen in this sample are about 390,000 distinct CDR3 sequences; the ten most common clones hold over 8.5%. Germline V gene data show CDR1 as SGHAT and CDR2 as FQNNGV. This CDR3 comprises 16 residues. The sequenced sample was blood T cells: a sorted CD56 or NKG2C T cell subset, CD4+ or CD8+ T cells, or bulk PBMC T cells (not recorded which). This receptor was obtained from a woman aged 45-60 years in good health. The chain is built from TRBV11-2 and TRBJ2-2; TCRdb reports TRBD1, a call that lacks DNA to check it against. The CDR3 protein is CASSLLPGGRAGELFF.